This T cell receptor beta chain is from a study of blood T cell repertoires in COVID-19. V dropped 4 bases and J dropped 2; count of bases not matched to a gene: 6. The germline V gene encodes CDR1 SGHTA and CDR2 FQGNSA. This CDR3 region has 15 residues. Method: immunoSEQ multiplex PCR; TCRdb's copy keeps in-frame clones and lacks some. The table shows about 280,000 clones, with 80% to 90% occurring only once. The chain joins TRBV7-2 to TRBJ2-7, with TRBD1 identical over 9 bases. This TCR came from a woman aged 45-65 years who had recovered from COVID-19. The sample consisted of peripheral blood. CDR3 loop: CASSSAGTGTYEQYF. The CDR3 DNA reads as TGTGCCAGCAGCTCAGCCGGGACAGGGACCTACGAGCAGTACTTC.